This T cell receptor beta chain was documented in a study of tumor-infiltrating lymphocytes in primary liver carcinoma. TCR beta cDNA was reverse-transcribed from about 500 ng of total RNA. The reaction used a constant-region primer and ProtoScript II reverse transcriptase. Modified slightly, ARM-PCR produced TCR beta libraries over three nested multiplex PCR rounds. TRBV1-TRBV30 forward and Cbeta reverse primers drove the first two roughly 10-cycle rounds. TCRdb re-derived calls from the multiplex PCR reads in MiXCR, one entry per CDR3 protein. This sample yields 310,000 or so distinct CDR3 sequences, of which 50% to 60% are seen a single time; over 15% belongs to the top ten. Unsorted whole blood yielded the blood RNA, and germline DNA was also extracted. Every patient had chronic HBV infection and was treatment-naive. Preoperatively, peripheral blood was drawn, four milliliters in total. There are 12 residues in the CDR3. CDR1 and CDR2 from the germline V gene are SQVTM and ANQGSEA.

As concerns this clonotype: This clone may be a read error of a much larger clone one base away.

The sequencing sample was made of peripheral blood. V is TRBV29-1 and J is TRBJ2-5, with no clear D. The TCR originated in a young woman with primary liver carcinoma and hepatitis B virus infection. CDR3: CRRNGPRRTQYF. CDR3 coding DNA: TGCAGAAGAAACGGGCCCCGCCGGACCCAGTACTTC.